The 21 T cell receptor beta chains below all came from one sample that was sequenced in a study of CD8+ T cells in alopecia areata (dated by TCRdb to 2017 to 2018). Library method: the immunoSEQ multiplex PCR assay. RNA was extracted from all samples and reverse transcribed into cDNA as template for TCR sequencing. Here the immuneACCESS table is served through TCRdb, limited to in-frame sequences with V and J called. Missing clones are a known gap in these copies; in checked studies unresolved V genes cover under half, and the rest lacks a known reason. For this sample the table gives about 150,000 clones, of which more than 45% were detected only once. The ten largest make up roughly 21% of the sample. In the paper's terms, the time point label means: baseline before oral tofacitinib. The source material was CD8+ T cells sorted from blood, sampled at week 0. The receptor set was obtained from a human donor with alopecia areata.

This chain connects TRBV29-1 to TRBJ1-1; D unresolved. Germline loops: CDR1 SQVTM, CDR2 ANQGSEA. The CDR3 extends over 11 amino acids. This CDR3 reads CSSWGGSEAFF. The CDR3 bases are TGCAGTTCTTGGGGTGGGTCTGAAGCTTTCTTT.

The chain uses TRBV5-1 and TRBJ1-1; TRBD1 aligns across 9 bases. The CDR3 runs 18 residues. Germline CDR1 is SGHRS and CDR2 is YFSETQ. Trimming removed 3 bases from V and 0 bases from J; junction bases left unmatched: 12. This CDR3 reads CASSWDREGRSVNTEAFF. The CDR3 nucleotides are TGCGCCAGCAGCTGGGACAGGGAAGGTCGGTCTGTGAACACTGAAGCTTTCTTT.

This clone was counted between two and nine times. The chain has TRBV7-9 and TRBJ2-3, with 8 positions matching TRBD2. Germline CDR1 reads SEHNR; CDR2 reads FQNEAQ (reference sequence). V shed 5 bases, J shed 4 bases, and the junction held 5 bases outside the gene matches. CDR3 length: 14 residues. For the CDR3, the DNA is TGTGCCAGCAGCACGGGGGGGCCTTCAGATACGCAGTATTTT. The encoded protein is CASSTGGPSDTQYF.

In this sample, this clone turned up a few times. The rearrangement uses TRBV15 and TRBJ2-3, with 7 positions matching TRBD1. Germline V CDR1 and CDR2: LNHNV, YYDKDF (reference sequence). The CDR3 has 16 amino acids. Trimming removed 1 base from V and 3 bases from J; junction bases left unmatched: 7. CDR3 DNA: TGTGCCACCAGCAGAGTCCCTTCGACAGGGACAGATACGCAGTATTTT. As protein: CATSRVPSTGTDTQYF.

V gene TRBV15 combines with J gene TRBJ2-7; 11 positions match TRBD1. With V trimmed by 0 bases and J by 1 base, 5 bases remained unmatched. Germline values: CDR1 LNHNV, CDR2 YYDKDF (reference sequence). This CDR3 spans 17 amino acids. The CDR3 loop reads CATSRDGQGALSYEQYF. The DNA of the CDR3 is TGTGCCACCAGCAGAGATGGACAGGGGGCTTTATCCTACGAGCAGTACTTC.

For this clone: The sample holds other DNA sequences that translate to the same CDR3. The J gene is TRBJ2-3, the V gene TRBV29-1; no definite D call. The length of the CDR3 is 12 residues. Germline V gene sequence: CDR1 SQVTM, CDR2 ANQGSEA. V lost 2 bases, J lost 0 bases, and 3 bases lay in between. The CDR3 spells CSVETSTDTQYF. The CDR3 DNA reads TGCAGCGTTGAAACCAGCACAGATACGCAGTATTTT.

This clone has just one count. The rearrangement links TRBV6-1 to TRBJ2-5; D gene unclear. The CDR3 consists of 14 residues. The germline V and J ends were trimmed by 2 bases and 1 base, with 8 bases remaining between them. Germline CDR1 reads MNHNS; CDR2 reads SASEGT. Here the CDR3 reads CASSEYDIQETQYF. CDR3 bases: TGTGCCAGCAGTGAATACGACATCCAAGAGACCCAGTACTTC.

Comment on this clone: Different DNA sequences within this sample yield the same CDR3. The V call is TRBV19, the J call TRBJ1-1; D remains unclear. The length of the CDR3 is 13 residues. The V gene lost 3 bases and the J gene lost 0 bases, with 5 bases spanning the gap. Germline V gene sequence: CDR1 LNHDA, CDR2 SQIVND (reference sequence). The chain's CDR3 is CASSIGVNTEAFF. CDR3 bases: TGTGCCAGTAGTATTGGAGTGAACACTGAAGCTTTCTTT.

This clone has more than one count but fewer than ten. The CDR3 DNA reads TGCAGCGTCGCAGGTGCGGAGACCCAGTACTTC. It encodes CSVAGAETQYF. The J gene is TRBJ2-5, the V gene TRBV29-1; D uncertain. Trimming pared 6 bases from V and 5 bases from J, leaving 10 bases between. In germline, CDR1 is SQVTM, CDR2 ANQGSEA. CDR3 length: 11 residues. The whole variable domain, filled in from reference TRBV29-1 and TRBJ2-5, reads SAVISQKPSRDICQRGTSLTIQCQVDSQVTMMFWYRQQPGQSLTLIATANQGSEATYESGFVIDKFPISRPNLTFSTLTVSNMSPEDSSIYLCSVAGAETQYFGPGTRLLVL.

The chain uses TRBV5-6 and TRBJ2-5; either TRBD1 or TRBD2 may fit D (5 bases each). The J call may be faulty, since TRBJ2-7 better matches the DNA end. In germline, CDR1 is SGHDT, CDR2 YYEEEE. The CDR3 consists of 13 residues. Written as DNA, the CDR3 is TGTGCCAGCAGCACGGGACGGGACTACGAGCAGTACTTC. This encodes CASSTGRDYEQYF.

This clone showed up just once. CDR3 loop: CASSLGATEFF. CDR3 in DNA: TGTGCCAGCAGTTTAGGGGCCACGGAGTTCTTC. V and J are TRBV27 and TRBJ2-1, with a weak D call TRBD1 (5 bases). Trimming removed 2 bases from V and 14 bases from J, with 10 bases in between. This CDR3 is 11 amino acids long. Per germline, CDR1 MNHEY and CDR2 SMNVEV (reference sequence).

This chain joins TRBV4-3 and TRBJ2-5; 7 bases agree with TRBD1. V shed 4 bases, J shed 2 bases, and the junction held 10 bases outside the gene matches. The CDR3 length is 16 residues. Germline V CDR1 and CDR2: LGHNA, YSLEER. This CDR3 reads CASSPRTGRAQETQYF. CDR3 DNA: TGCGCCAGCAGCCCTCGGACAGGCCGGGCGCAAGAGACCCAGTACTTC.

This rearrangement joins TRBV7-7 to TRBJ2-7, with TRBD1 identical over 8 bases. V dropped 6 bases and J dropped 4; count of bases not matched to a gene: 17. Germline loops: CDR1 SSHAT, CDR2 FNYEAQ (reference sequence). The CDR3 runs to 17 residues. In DNA, the CDR3 is TGTGCCAGCAGTCCTGGGACAGGTACTGGGTTCGGGTACGAGCAGTACTTC. It translates to CASSPGTGTGFGYEQYF. The full variable domain, rest sourced from reference TRBV7-7 and TRBJ2-7, is GAGVSQSPRYKVTKRGQDVTLRCDPISSHATLYWYQQALGQGPEFLTYFNYEAQPDKSGLPSDRFSAERPEGSISTLTIQRTEQRDSAMYRCASSPGTGTGFGYEQYFGPGTRLTVT.

In regard to this clone: Different DNA sequences within this sample yield the same CDR3. This chain joins TRBV20-1 and TRBJ2-7; D unclear. V shed 0 bases and J shed 4 bases, with 4 bases lying between them. This CDR3 has 11 amino acids. Per germline, CDR1 DFQATT and CDR2 SNEGSKA (reference sequence). The CDR3 spells CSARDSYEQYF. The CDR3 bases are TGCAGTGCTAGAGACAGTTACGAGCAGTACTTC.

The DNA of the CDR3 is TGCAGCGCCATAACCCTGACCGGTAACATTCAGTACTTC. This translates into CSAITLTGNIQYF. The V gene is TRBV29-1, the J gene TRBJ2-4; D not certain. The CDR3 sequence is 13 residues long. Trimming removed 7 bases at V and 7 bases at J, with 17 bases between. The germline V gene has CDR1 SQVTM and CDR2 ANQGSEA.

This clone was counted only a few times. CDR3 amino acids: CASSTGGGQPQHF. CDR3 sequence (DNA): TGTGCCAGCAGTACAGGGGGCGGTCAGCCCCAGCATTTT. The rearrangement links TRBV6-6 to TRBJ1-5; 9 positions agree with TRBD1. After removal of 5 bases from V and 6 bases from J, the junction contained 2 bases not matched to a gene. CDR1 is MNHNY, CDR2 SVGAGI, per germline (reference sequence). This CDR3 comprises 13 residues.

The V gene is TRBV27, the J gene TRBJ2-1, with 8 positions matching TRBD2. Germline V gene sequence: CDR1 MNHEY, CDR2 SMNVEV (reference sequence). V gave up 5 bases and J gave up 9 bases; unmatched junction bases: 12. CDR3 size: 15 residues. In DNA, the CDR3 is TGTGCCAGCAGTCCCCCTTCCGGGGGGGCAGGTGAGCAGTTCTTC. Translation: CASSPPSGGAGEQFF.

This chain joins TRBV5-1 and TRBJ2-7, with TRBD1 identical over 8 bases. The CDR3 sequence is 14 residues long. J was trimmed by 3 bases and V by 3 bases; bases with no gene match: 5. CDR1 and CDR2 (germline): SGHRS, YFSETQ. CDR3 in amino acids: CASSWGDRIYEQYF. DNA for the CDR3: TGCGCCAGCAGCTGGGGGGACAGGATCTACGAGCAGTACTTC.

The chain employs TRBV9 and TRBJ2-5; D is possibly TRBD2 (6 bases). CDR3 length: 13 amino acids. V lost 6 bases and J lost 3, with 12 bases in between. Germline CDR1 and CDR2: SGDLS and YYNGEE. CDR3 nucleotides: TGTGCCAGCACAGGCGGGGTTGAAGAGACCCAGTACTTC. Its translation: CASTGGVEETQYF.

The V call is TRBV7-9, the J call TRBJ1-2; D may be TRBD1 (5 bases). The V end was cut by 7 bases, the J end by 2 bases, with 14 bases between. Per the germline V gene, CDR1 is SEHNR and CDR2 is FQNEAQ (reference sequence). CDR3 length equals 14 residues. The chain's CDR3 is CASTLGGANYGYTF. The DNA for the CDR3 is TGTGCCAGCACCCTCGGCGGGGCGAACTATGGCTACACCTTC. The full variable domain, rest sourced from reference TRBV7-9 and TRBJ1-2, is DTGVSQNPRHKITKRGQNVTFRCDPISEHNRLYWYRQTLGQGPEFLTYFQNEAQLEKSRLLSDRFSAERPKGSFSTLEIQRTEQGDSAMYLCASTLGGANYGYTFGSGTRLTVV.

The chain couples TRBV30 to TRBJ2-1; the D is unclear. Germline V CDR1 and CDR2: GTSNPN, SVGIG (reference sequence). This CDR3 has 11 residues. V shed 2 bases and J shed 8 bases, with 7 bases lying between them. The CDR3 bases are TGTGCCTGGAGTCCCGGTGATGAGCAGTTCTTC. Protein: CAWSPGDEQFF.